These 10 T cell receptor beta chains share one sample of origin, sequenced in a study of T cells expressing NK-cell markers (dated by TCRdb to 2019 to 2021). Receptor amplification or capture employed 5' RACE. For sequencing, an Illumina HiSeq 2000 was employed. After TCRdb reprocessed the reads, each CDR3 protein sequence was kept as one row, without DNA. This sample's records show about 260,000 distinct CDR3 sequences. Approximately 0.41% of the sample comes from the top ten. Specimen: blood T cells: a sorted CD56 or NKG2C T cell subset, CD4+ or CD8+ T cells, or bulk PBMC T cells (not recorded which). All receptors come from a man younger than 35 in good health. Donor details come from another sample of the same person, matched by shared clones.

The V and J genes are TRBV3-1 and TRBJ1-5. The CDR3 length is 16 residues. The germline V gene encodes CDR1 LGHDT and CDR2 YNNKEL (reference sequence). CDR3 amino acids: CASSQTQGLSNQPQHF.

The rearrangement uses TRBV15 and TRBJ2-3. The germline V gene has CDR1 LNHNV and CDR2 YYDKDF (reference sequence). CDR3 length: 14 amino acids. The CDR3 sequence: CATSRGTAPDTQYF.

The chain links TRBV7-2 to TRBJ2-1; checking the TCRdb D call of TRBD1 is not possible without DNA. This CDR3 has 12 amino acids. The germline V gene encodes CDR1 SGHTA and CDR2 FQGNSA. The CDR3 region is CASSVDGPGKFF.

The rearrangement links TRBV7-2 to TRBJ2-3; TCRdb picks TRBD2, but there is no DNA to check that call. CDR1 SGHTA and CDR2 FQGNSA come from the germline V gene. CDR3 size: 11 residues. The CDR3: CASSLRGVEYF.

This chain connects TRBV30 to TRBJ2-7. The CDR3 loop spans 14 amino acids. Looked up from germline, CDR1 is GTSNPN and CDR2 is SVGIG (reference sequence). CDR3 loop: CAWSVGESSYEQYF.

The rearrangement links TRBV12-3 or TRBV12-4 to TRBJ2-1; the TCRdb D gene call, TRBD1, has no DNA to confirm it. This CDR3 has 15 amino acids. CDR3 sequence: CASSGGVTRYNEQFF.

This chain joins TRBV4-2 and TRBJ2-2; checking the TCRdb D call of TRBD1 is not possible without DNA. CDR3 size: 16 residues. Germline V gene lookup returns CDR1 LGHNA and CDR2 YNFKEQ. CDR3 sequence: CASSQDPGPNTGELFF.

Here the CDR3 reads CAWSRAGSLGKQFF. The chain uses TRBV30 and TRBJ2-1. This CDR3 contains 14 residues. Germline V gene sequence: CDR1 GTSNPN, CDR2 SVGIG (reference sequence).

The V and J genes are TRBV12-3 or TRBV12-4 and TRBJ2-5; the TCRdb D gene call, TRBD2, has no DNA to confirm it. There are 16 residues in the CDR3. The CDR3 loop is CAIRRGALWPGETQYF.

The chain recombines TRBV12-3 or TRBV12-4 with TRBJ2-7; TCRdb gives TRBD2 as the D gene, but with no DNA this cannot be confirmed. The CDR3 runs to 15 residues. CDR3: CASSLATGPAYEQYF.